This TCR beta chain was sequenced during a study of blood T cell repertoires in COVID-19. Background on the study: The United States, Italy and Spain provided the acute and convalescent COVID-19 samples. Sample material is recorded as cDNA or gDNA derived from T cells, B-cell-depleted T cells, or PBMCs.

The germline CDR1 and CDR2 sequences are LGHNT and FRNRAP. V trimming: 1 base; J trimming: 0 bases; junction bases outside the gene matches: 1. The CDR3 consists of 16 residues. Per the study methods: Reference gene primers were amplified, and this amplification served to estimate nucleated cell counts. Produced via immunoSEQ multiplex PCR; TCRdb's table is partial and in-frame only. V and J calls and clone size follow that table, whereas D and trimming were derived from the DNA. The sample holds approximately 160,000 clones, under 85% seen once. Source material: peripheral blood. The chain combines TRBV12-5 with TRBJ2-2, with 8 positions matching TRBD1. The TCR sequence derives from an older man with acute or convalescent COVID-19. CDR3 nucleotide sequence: TGTGCTAGTGGTTTGGGGACAGGGTCGAACACCGGGGAGCTGTTTTTT. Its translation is CASGLGTGSNTGELFF.